The sequence of this T cell receptor (beta chain) was determined in a study of T cells after posttransplantation cyclophosphamide. To note about this clone: The antigen is undetermined.

The study, taken as a whole, reports: Recipient CMV seropositivity and CMV reactivation strongly tracked TRB clonality.

Sequencing used immunoSEQ multiplex PCR; TCRdb keeps in-frame clones, though not all of them. Seen here are some 10,000 clones, around nine tenths observed once, and the top ten hold about 27%. Control samples came 1 year after myeloablative marrow transplants with methotrexate plus calcineurin inhibitor. The specimen comprised PBMCs, sampled after an allogeneic stem cell transplant with a calcineurin inhibitor and methotrexate. The receptor was isolated from a young adult male patient who received an allogeneic stem cell transplant from an unrelated donor, was CMV-positive, and had no GVHD. Some of the T cells might come from the graft donor.

The CDR3 sequence is CASSLGLAIGEQFF. CDR3 coding DNA: TGTGCCAGCAGCTTAGGACTAGCCATCGGGGAGCAGTTCTTC. This rearrangement joins TRBV7-2 to TRBJ2-1; 7 bases line up with TRBD2. The CDR3 runs to 14 residues. Per the germline V gene, CDR1 is SGHTA and CDR2 is FQGNSA. With V trimmed by 1 base and J by 10 bases, 7 bases remained unmatched.